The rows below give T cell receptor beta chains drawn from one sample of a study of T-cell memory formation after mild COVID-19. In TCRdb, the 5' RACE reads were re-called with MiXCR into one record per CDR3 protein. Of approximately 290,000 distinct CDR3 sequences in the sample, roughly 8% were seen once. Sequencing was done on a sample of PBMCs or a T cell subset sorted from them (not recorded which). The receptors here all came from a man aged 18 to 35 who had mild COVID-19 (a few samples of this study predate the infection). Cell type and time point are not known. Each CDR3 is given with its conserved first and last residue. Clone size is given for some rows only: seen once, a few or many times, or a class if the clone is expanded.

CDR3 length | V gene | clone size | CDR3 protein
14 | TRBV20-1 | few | CSAPPGDRPEKLFF
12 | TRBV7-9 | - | CASGDRGALAFF
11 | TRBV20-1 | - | CSASTGAEAFF
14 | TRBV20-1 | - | CSARGPTGIHGYTF
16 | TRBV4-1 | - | CASSQAWGDGDTEAFF
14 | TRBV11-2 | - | CASSPGPSTDTQYF
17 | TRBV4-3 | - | CASSQDPSGGYQETQYF
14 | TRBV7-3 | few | CASSPREGQETQYF
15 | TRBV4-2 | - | CASSQSGTGNTEAFF
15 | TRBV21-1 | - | CASTGQRSVGNTIYF
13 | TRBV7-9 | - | CASSLLVWDTQYF
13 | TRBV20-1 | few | CRAVASLNTEAFF
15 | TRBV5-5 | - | CASSPSAGTLGGYTF
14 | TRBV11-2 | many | CASSLNQGADGYTF
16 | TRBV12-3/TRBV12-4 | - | CASRQGWDSQGQPQHF
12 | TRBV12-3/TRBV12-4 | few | CASSPDPRTQYF
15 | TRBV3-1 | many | CASSQGEFGNTEAFF